This T cell receptor beta chain was sequenced in a study of tumor and adjacent non-tumor tissue in lung cancer. Study context: Aged about 30 to 76 years, patients included approximately 11 men and 5 women with stage I to III disease.

A modified ARM-PCR protocol with three rounds of nested PCR amplified TCRbeta. Using its own MiXCR run on the multiplex PCR reads, TCRdb lists one record per CDR3 protein. The table shows 60,000 to 65,000 distinct CDR3 sequences, with around 64% occurring only once. This clonotype was observed at least ten times. Its antigen remains unidentified. The template was RNA from unsorted bulk tissue. The normal lung tissue was taken more than 3 cm from the tumor edge. V lost 4 bases to trimming and J lost 7 bases, with 15 bases between them. Germline V gene lookup returns CDR1 SGHDT and CDR2 YYEEEE. The CDR3 has 14 amino acids. Study outcomes and limitations: Tumor repertoires had a smaller top 100 clone share than normal lung.

The sequence was collected from a man aged 70-80 years with non-small cell lung cancer. The gene calls are TRBV5-6 and TRBJ2-1; D gene ambiguous. The sequenced material came from distant non-tumor lung tissue. The CDR3 DNA reads as TGTGCCAGCAGCCCACTGCCGGCTAGTAATGAGCAGTTCTTC. It yields the protein CASSPLPASNEQFF.